The table lists the clone carrying this T cell receptor beta chain with a count of one. Alongside a J-beta primer mix, a sample-barcoded 5' primer served in a second PCR lasting 7 to 11 cycles. Each CDR3 protein gets one entry after TCRdb re-called the 5' RACE reads with MiXCR. The sample lists hundreds of thousands of distinct CDR3 sequences; around 21% were seen once. These data originate in a study of blood T cells in healthy people across ages. The source material was blood. The receptor was derived from a man in his 70s in good health.

CDR3 nucleotide sequence: TGTGCCAGCTCAATTACTAGCGGACAAGAGACCCAGTACTTC. Its protein product is CASSITSGQETQYF. The chain recombines TRBV18 with TRBJ2-5; 8 bases are a match to TRBD2. The CDR3 loop spans 14 amino acids. After removal of 5 bases from V and 2 bases from J, the junction contained 4 bases not matched to a gene. Germline CDR1 is KGHSH and CDR2 is LQKENI. Full variable domain (missing parts from reference TRBV18 and TRBJ2-5): NAGVMQNPRHLVRRRGQEARLRCSPMKGHSHVYWYRQLPEEGLKFMVYLQKENIIDESGMPKERFSAEFPKEGPSILRIQQVVRGDSAAYFCASSITSGQETQYFGPGTRLLVL.